The 29 T cell receptor beta chains listed next were all sequenced from one sample in a study of human CD8 memory T cell subsets. By UMI-labeled 5' RACE, the TCR beta libraries were made. TCRdb reprocessed the 5' RACE reads, with one entry per CDR3 protein and no DNA. This sample's table reports approximately 10,000 distinct CDR3 sequences. The sample taken for sequencing was CD8+ stem-like memory T cells (TSCM and TCM) sorted from PBMCs. As to subset: stem-like memory CD8 T cells (TSTEM), CCR7+ PD-1- TIGIT-. These receptors were taken from a human donor in good health.

The chain joins TRBV4-3 to TRBJ2-7; lacking DNA, the TRBD1 call made by TCRdb goes unchecked. CDR1 LGHNA and CDR2 YSLEER come from the germline V gene. The CDR3 runs to 15 residues. The CDR3 sequence: CASSQDPAGAYEQYF.

This sequence joins TRBV6-2 or TRBV6-3 and TRBJ2-2; TCRdb lists TRBD2, though no DNA is available to test this call. The germline V gene has CDR1 MNHEY and CDR2 SVGEGT. CDR3 length: 15 residues. The CDR3 reads CASRDRLAGTGELFF.

The chain links TRBV25-1 to TRBJ2-3; the TCRdb call, TRBD2, lacks DNA for checking. The CDR3 spans 18 residues. Germline V CDR1 and CDR2: MGHDK, SYGVNS. The CDR3 sequence: CASSESEKRGVSTDTQYF.

The J gene is TRBJ2-3, the V gene TRBV9; TCRdb's D call of TRBD2 is untestable without DNA. The germline CDR1 and CDR2 sequences are SGDLS and YYNGEE. The CDR3 is 16 amino acids. CDR3: CASSPHSGRATDTQYF.

This clonotype registers medium-sized (0.01 to 0.1%) by frequency. The chain joins TRBV20-1 to TRBJ1-5; TCRdb names TRBD1, which stays unverified in the absence of DNA. The CDR3 covers 13 residues. Per germline, CDR1 DFQATT and CDR2 SNEGSKA (reference sequence). CDR3: CSVSGTWGQPQHF.

This clonotype is called medium-sized based on its frequency. The chain carries TRBV29-1 and TRBJ1-2; the D gene TCRdb calls, TRBD1, cannot be checked with no DNA. This CDR3 region has 12 residues. Germline-derived CDR1 and CDR2 are SQVTM and ANQGSEA. CDR3: CSVGGLEYGYTF.

J is TRBJ1-1 and V is TRBV13; TCRdb picks TRBD1, but there is no DNA to check that call. The CDR3 is 15 residues long. Per the germline V gene, CDR1 is PRHDT and CDR2 is FYEKMQ (reference sequence). CDR3 region: CASSFNRGANTEAFF. The complete variable domain, with remaining parts taken from reference TRBV13 and TRBJ1-1, reads AAGVIQSPRHLIKEKRETATLKCYPIPRHDTVYWYQQGPGQDPQFLISFYEKMQSDKGSIPDRFSAQQFSDYHSELNMSSLELGDSALYFCASSFNRGANTEAFFGQGTRLTVV.

The V gene is TRBV12-3 or TRBV12-4, the J gene TRBJ2-5; the D call from TCRdb, TRBD1, cannot be confirmed without DNA. There are 13 residues in the CDR3. CDR3 protein: CASSGRLQETQYF.

The CDR3 sequence is CASSDRDRSYNEQFF. The chain combines TRBV7-3 with TRBJ2-1; with no DNA, the TCRdb D assignment of TRBD1 cannot be verified. Germline V lookup: CDR1 SGHTA, CDR2 FQGTGA. This CDR3 contains 15 residues.

The J gene is TRBJ1-2, the V gene TRBV20-1; the D call of TRBD1 rests on TCRdb alone, since no DNA is present to check it. Germline-derived CDR1 and CDR2 are DFQATT and SNEGSKA (reference sequence). The CDR3 extends over 11 amino acids. The CDR3 region is CSAREGVGYTF.

This chain links TRBV27 with TRBJ2-4; the D call from TCRdb, TRBD2, cannot be confirmed without DNA. The germline gives CDR1 MNHEY, CDR2 SMNVEV (reference sequence). The CDR3 runs to 17 residues. This chain's CDR3 is CASSGLAGGLAKNIQYF.

This clonotype counts as medium-sized by frequency. The rearrangement joins TRBV29-1 to TRBJ2-3; TCRdb's assignment of TRBD2 cannot be checked, as there is no DNA. The CDR3 is 13 residues long. Germline CDR1 reads SQVTM; CDR2 reads ANQGSEA. The CDR3 reads CSVASGRSDTQYF.

V usage is TRBV7-9 and J usage is TRBJ2-7; TCRdb indicates TRBD1, and absent DNA this call remains unverified. This CDR3 has 14 residues. Per germline, CDR1 SEHNR and CDR2 FQNEAQ (reference sequence). CDR3 region: CASSLRDSPHEQYF.

This clonotype registers medium-sized (0.01 to 0.1%) by frequency. The V and J genes are TRBV28 and TRBJ2-1; as DNA is missing, the TRBD2 call by TCRdb cannot be tested. Germline V gene data show CDR1 as MDHEN and CDR2 as SYDVKM. The CDR3 sequence is 16 residues long. CDR3 residues: CASSPPPGTDYNEQFF.

The rearrangement links TRBV20-1 to TRBJ2-1; TCRdb gives TRBD2 as the D gene, but with no DNA this cannot be confirmed. The CDR3 is made up of 16 amino acids. CDR1 and CDR2 (germline): DFQATT, SNEGSKA (reference sequence). CDR3 loop: CSARTQTKNSYNEQFF.

The chain is built from TRBV20-1 and TRBJ2-7. This CDR3 is 11 amino acids long. The V gene's germline CDR1 is DFQATT and CDR2 SNEGSKA (reference sequence). The CDR3 here is CSARGVPEQYF.

The chain links TRBV4-3 to TRBJ2-7; TCRdb's D call of TRBD1 is untestable without DNA. This CDR3 is 15 amino acids long. The germline CDR1 and CDR2 sequences are LGHNA and YSLEER. CDR3 region: CASSQDAGTIYEQYF.

The CDR3 sequence is CASSWELGPAYEQYF. The chain is built from TRBV7-6 and TRBJ2-7; there is no DNA to check the TCRdb D call of TRBD2. The CDR3 length is 15 residues. Germline V gene sequence: CDR1 SGHVS, CDR2 FNYEAQ.

CDR3 sequence reads: CASSQDRGGADTQYF. The chain couples TRBV4-3 to TRBJ2-3; the D call of TRBD1 rests on TCRdb alone, since no DNA is present to check it. Germline V lookup: CDR1 LGHNA, CDR2 YSLEER. The CDR3 contains 15 residues.

This clonotype is deemed medium-sized (0.01 to 0.1%) by its frequency. The V call is TRBV29-1, the J call TRBJ1-2; TCRdb gives TRBD1 as the D gene, but with no DNA this cannot be confirmed. This CDR3 comprises 12 residues. Germline V gene data show CDR1 as SQVTM and CDR2 as ANQGSEA. CDR3 loop: CSAPGNNYGYTF.

The rearrangement uses TRBV4-3 and TRBJ2-2; the D call from TCRdb, TRBD1, cannot be confirmed without DNA. Per germline, CDR1 LGHNA and CDR2 YSLEER. The CDR3 runs to 15 residues. CDR3: CASSLDRGRTGELFF.

The chain uses TRBV11-2 and TRBJ2-1; TCRdb designates TRBD2, a call that cannot be tested without DNA. Germline loops: CDR1 SGHAT, CDR2 FQNNGV. This CDR3 region has 16 residues. This CDR3 is CASSSLLAGGNNEQFF.

This chain links TRBV19 with TRBJ1-1. The germline V gene encodes CDR1 LNHDA and CDR2 SQIVND (reference sequence). The length of the CDR3 is 13 residues. The CDR3 here is CASSVSLNTEAFF.

The CDR3 loop is CASSLEQGPGNTIYF. The chain couples TRBV7-3 to TRBJ1-3; TCRdb's D gene call, TRBD1, goes unchecked for lack of DNA. The CDR3 contains 15 residues. Germline values: CDR1 SGHTA, CDR2 FQGTGA.

Considering frequency, this clonotype is medium-sized. This chain connects TRBV19 to TRBJ1-1. The CDR3 runs to 13 residues. Germline lookup yields CDR1 LNHDA and CDR2 SQIVND (reference sequence). The CDR3 here is CASSQGAGTEAFF.

This chain links TRBV5-1 with TRBJ2-7; the TRBD2 assignment by TCRdb is unverifiable without DNA. In germline, CDR1 is SGHRS, CDR2 YFSETQ. The CDR3 consists of 15 residues. CDR3 amino acids: CASSPFSGSGYEQYF.

V and J are TRBV7-3 and TRBJ2-3; TCRdb reports TRBD2, a call that lacks DNA to check it against. This CDR3 is 13 amino acids long. Germline V gene sequence: CDR1 SGHTA, CDR2 FQGTGA. This CDR3 is CASNSGTGDTQYF.

The CDR3 sequence: CASSRTIQTSGRDTDTQYF. This chain uses TRBV6-6 with TRBJ2-3; TCRdb names TRBD2, which stays unverified in the absence of DNA. The V gene's germline CDR1 is MNHNY and CDR2 SVGAGI (reference sequence). The CDR3 covers 19 residues.

The V gene is TRBV15, the J gene TRBJ2-2; TCRdb returns TRBD1, unconfirmable since there is no DNA. CDR1 and CDR2 from the germline V gene are LNHNV and YYDKDF (reference sequence). The CDR3 is 15 residues long. The CDR3 here is CATSKKGLSTGELFF. The variable domain in full, completed from reference TRBV15 and TRBJ2-2, reads DAMVIQNPRYQVTQFGKPVTLSCSQTLNHNVMYWYQQKSSQAPKLLFHYYDKDFNNEADTPDNFQSRRPNTSFCFLDIRSPGLGDTAMYLCATSKKGLSTGELFFGEGSRLTVL.